This passage covers 8 T cell receptor beta chains from one sample sequenced in a study of blood T cells in healthy people across ages. A second PCR of about 7 to 12 cycles used a sample-barcoded 5' primer and a J-beta primer mix. Each CDR3 protein is one row after TCRdb ran MiXCR on the 5' RACE reads. The sample contains some 700,000 distinct CDR3 sequences, 22% of which appear only once. The source material was blood. Receptors originate from a man in his 70s in good health.

This clonotype was counted once. The V and J genes are TRBV5-6 and TRBJ2-7; no clear D gene. CDR3 length equals 14 residues. V was shortened by 3 bases and J by 5 bases, with 15 bases between the two germline ends. Per germline, CDR1 SGHDT and CDR2 YYEEEE. CDR3 sequence: CASSSIARRHEQYF. Here the CDR3 DNA reads TGTGCCAGCAGCTCGATCGCCAGAAGGCACGAGCAGTACTTC.

This clonotype was counted a few times. The chain combines TRBV6-5 with TRBJ2-1; 11 bases are a match to TRBD2. CDR1 and CDR2 (germline): MNHEY, SVGAGI. There are 16 residues in the CDR3. V trimming: 5 bases; J trimming: 1 base; junction bases outside the gene matches: 4. The CDR3 nucleotides read TGTGCCAGCAGTACTAGACTAGCGGGATCCTACAATGAGCAGTTCTTC. It yields the protein CASSTRLAGSYNEQFF.

CDR3 in amino acids: CASSRDRALLPQHF. In DNA, the CDR3 is TGCGCCAGCAGCCGGGACAGGGCCCTTCTTCCCCAGCATTTT. The chain employs TRBV4-1 and TRBJ1-5; 9 bases agree with TRBD1. V shed 4 bases and J 10 bases; nucleotides not matched to a gene: 8. Looked up from germline, CDR1 is MGHRA and CDR2 is YSYEKL. The CDR3 is 14 residues long.

The chain couples TRBV27 to TRBJ1-5; D is ambiguous. Germline CDR1 and CDR2: MNHEY and SMNVEV (reference sequence). This CDR3 has 13 amino acids. V lost 2 bases and J 6 bases, leaving 8 bases between the germline ends. The CDR3 sequence: CASSLRASQPQHF. Here the CDR3 DNA reads TGTGCCAGCAGTTTAAGGGCGAGTCAGCCCCAGCATTTT.

This clonotype has only a few counts. The rearrangement links TRBV14 to TRBJ2-7; possibly TRBD1 for D (5 bases). The CDR3 is 13 amino acids. Germline V lookup: CDR1 SGHDN, CDR2 FVKESK. The V end lost 0 bases, the J end lost 6 bases, and 9 bases lay between the germline ends. The CDR3 sequence is CASSQDRQGEQYF. As DNA, the CDR3 is TGTGCCAGCAGCCAAGATCGGCAGGGCGAGCAGTACTTC.

V and J are TRBV12-3 or TRBV12-4 and TRBJ2-2, with D possibly being TRBD1 (6 bases). Trimming left V 5 bases short and J 5 bases short, with 18 bases between. The CDR3 contains 16 residues. The chain's CDR3 is CASSPRPSRGTGELFF. As DNA, the CDR3 is TGTGCCAGCAGTCCACGACCATCCAGGGGTACCGGGGAGCTGTTTTTT.

This clonotype was counted ten times or more. The rearrangement links TRBV12-3 or TRBV12-4 to TRBJ1-5, with a tentative D call TRBD1 (5 bases). This CDR3 has 15 amino acids. V was shortened by 7 bases and J by 0 bases, with 13 bases between the two germline ends. CDR3 coding DNA: TGTGCCAGCACCCGGGACGCCCGTAGCAATCAGCCCCAGCATTTT. It codes for CASTRDARSNQPQHF.

The chain joins TRBV18 to TRBJ1-3, with D tentatively TRBD1 (6 bases). The V and J ends lost 3 bases and 1 base respectively, with 13 bases between them. Germline lookup yields CDR1 KGHSH and CDR2 LQKENI. The CDR3 contains 16 residues. The CDR3 here is CASSPTDQGSGNTIYF. DNA for the CDR3: TGTGCCAGCTCACCCACAGACCAGGGGTCTGGAAACACCATATATTTT.